The present T cell receptor beta chain was sequenced within a study of human T cells and chemical hapten exposure. Study details: Diphenylcyclopropenone doses were given weekly to the scalps of patients across the roughly 22-week study. Epicutaneous patch tests delivered 0.01% DPC to the upper back, with evaluation at 6 days. Findings of the study overall: Expanded TCRs showed more large CDR3 clusters than pre-sensitization or healthy control sets. No shift was seen in TCRs above 1 in 1000 frequency with DPC sensitization.

TCRdb reprocessed the RACE reads with MiXCR, giving one entry per CDR3 protein. In the table there are roughly 38,000 distinct CDR3 sequences, just under 4% of which are singletons. This clonotype was seen at least ten times. What it binds is not known. The CDR3 consists of 15 residues. The V gene lost 6 bases and the J gene lost 4 bases, with 19 bases spanning the gap. Germline loops: CDR1 SGHNT, CDR2 YYREEE (reference sequence). Time point given: patch test 1, 2 weeks after DPC sensitization. Treatment: therapeutic diphenylcyclopropenone sensitization with weekly scalp DPC. Extraction yielded total RNA from whole blood (unfractionated).

Specimen: whole blood, collected in connection with sensitization to the hapten diphenylcyclopropenone (DPC). The chain recombines TRBV5-4 with TRBJ1-2; possibly TRBD1 for D (5 bases). The TCR comes from a man aged 45-60 years with alopecia areata. Some clones in this sample may be carry-over from other donors' samples. The CDR3 protein is CASTSPGGQFYGYTF. The DNA of the CDR3 is TGTGCCAGCACCTCCCCGGGCGGACAATTCTATGGCTACACCTTC.